These 28 T cell receptor beta chains were all obtained from the same sample, sequenced in a study of cytomegalovirus exposure and HLA in healthy donors. The PCR ran on 60 Vbeta and 13 Jbeta primers. The repertoire was sequenced with immunoSEQ multiplex PCR; TCRdb's copy has only in-frame clones and lacks some. Of roughly 130,000 clones listed, under 70% were seen once; the top ten hold about 1.6%. The sample consisted of PBMCs. The receptor source for this set is a man aged 18 to 35 in good health and CMV-seronegative.

The chain couples TRBV6-5 to TRBJ2-7; TRBD1 is a possible D gene (6 bases). The CDR3 totals 14 residues. Trimming removed 3 bases at V and 4 bases at J, with 13 bases between. Germline V gene data show CDR1 as MNHEY and CDR2 as SVGAGI. CDR3 coding DNA: TGTGCCAGCAGTTATCAGGCCCAGGGGTACGAGCAGTACTTC. Translating it yields CASSYQAQGYEQYF.

V usage is TRBV7-9 and J usage is TRBJ1-6; D gene unclear. Germline CDR1 is SEHNR and CDR2 is FQNEAQ (reference sequence). This CDR3 spans 14 amino acids. Trimming stripped 6 bases from V and 7 bases from J, with 13 bases between. CDR3: CASSPPGGNSPLHF. As DNA, the CDR3 is TGTGCCAGCAGTCCGCCAGGAGGGAATTCACCCCTCCACTTT.

This clone was picked up one time. V usage is TRBV9 and J usage is TRBJ1-2, with D possibly matching TRBD1 (5 bases). The V gene's germline CDR1 is SGDLS and CDR2 YYNGEE. V gave up 2 bases and J gave up 8 bases, with 25 bases separating them. This CDR3 has 17 residues. CDR3 nucleotide sequence: TGTGCCAGCAGCGTGGGGGTGGGATTGGGGGGGGTCTGGGGCTACACCTTC. It specifies CASSVGVGLGGVWGYTF. The variable domain in full, completed from reference TRBV9 and TRBJ1-2, reads DSGVTQTPKHLITATGQRVTLRCSPRSGDLSVYWYQQSLDQGLQFLIQYYNGEERAKGNILERFSAQQFPDLHSELNLSSLELGDSALYFCASSVGVGLGGVWGYTFGSGTRLTVV.

This sequence joins TRBV5-1 and TRBJ1-1; D may be TRBD1 (5 bases). This CDR3 spans 15 amino acids. Trimming removed 0 bases from V and 4 bases from J, with 13 bases in between. Germline CDR1 and CDR2: SGHRS and YFSETQ. The CDR3 sequence is CASSLAGGFVTEAFF. The CDR3 nucleotides are TGCGCCAGCAGCTTGGCCGGGGGGTTCGTCACTGAAGCTTTCTTT.

This clone was observed a handful of times. The CDR3 DNA reads TGTGCCAGCAGTATCCCCCCGGGCCAAGAGACCCAGTACTTC. Protein: CASSIPPGQETQYF. The chain recombines TRBV28 with TRBJ2-5; no definite D call. CDR3 length: 14 amino acids. Germline assignment: CDR1 MDHEN and CDR2 SYDVKM. The V end was cut by 5 bases, the J end by 1 base, with 11 bases between.

V is TRBV10-3 and J is TRBJ1-2, with unresolved D. CDR1 and CDR2 from the germline V gene are ENHRY and SYGVKD. Trimming removed 2 bases from V and 4 bases from J, with 8 bases in between. CDR3 length equals 13 residues. The CDR3 nucleotides are TGTGCCATCAGTGAGAAGGAGAGCTATGGCTACACCTTC. Protein product: CAISEKESYGYTF.

V is TRBV6-5 and J is TRBJ2-1; D gene unclear. Between the trimmed V and J ends, which lost 8 bases and 10 bases, there was a span of 15 bases. Germline CDR1 and CDR2: MNHEY and SVGAGI. The CDR3 is made up of 12 amino acids. The CDR3 spells CASGPRPSEQFF. The CDR3 DNA sequence: TGTGCCAGCGGGCCCCGTCCTTCGGAGCAGTTCTTC.

The chain joins TRBV10-3 to TRBJ1-2; TRBD1 might be the D (6 bases). In germline, CDR1 is ENHRY, CDR2 SYGVKD. The CDR3 spans 12 residues. V was shortened by 9 bases and J by 3 bases, with 11 bases between the two germline ends. The CDR3 DNA is TGTGCCATTATGGACAGCCACTATGGCTACACCTTC. It specifies CAIMDSHYGYTF.

This clone was found a few times. The chain is built from TRBV28 and TRBJ1-4; D gene unclear. Germline V gene data show CDR1 as MDHEN and CDR2 as SYDVKM. The CDR3 sequence is 18 residues long. V lost 3 bases to trimming and J lost 4 bases, with 21 bases between them. DNA of the CDR3: TGTGCCAGCAGTTTGTTGGGTGTGGTGCAGACTGGTAATGAAAAACTGTTTTTT. This translates into CASSLLGVVQTGNEKLFF.

The chain uses TRBV30 and TRBJ2-3; the D gene is possibly TRBD2 (5 bases). The CDR3 covers 12 residues. The ends were cut back, 7 bases at V and 9 bases at J, with 17 bases in the middle. The germline V gene encodes CDR1 GTSNPN and CDR2 SVGIG (reference sequence). CDR3 region: CASGGDAVTQYF. The CDR3 nucleotides are TGTGCCTCCGGAGGCGACGCTGTGACGCAGTATTTT.

This rearrangement joins TRBV11-3 to TRBJ2-1; D remains ambiguous. The CDR3 is made up of 15 amino acids. Germline V gene data show CDR1 as SGHNT and CDR2 as YENEEA. V lost 1 base and J 10 bases, leaving 17 bases between the germline ends. In DNA, the CDR3 is TGTGCCAGCAGCTTAGGGCCTGCCCAGGTCCAGGAGCAGTTCTTC. This gives the protein CASSLGPAQVQEQFF.

This chain joins TRBV28 and TRBJ2-1; D is unresolved. The CDR3 has 15 amino acids. CDR1 is MDHEN and CDR2 is SYDVKM in the germline V gene. Trimming pared 2 bases from V and 0 bases from J, leaving 8 bases between. CDR3 sequence reads: CASSLPASSYNEQFF. The DNA for the CDR3 is TGTGCCAGCAGTTTACCGGCTAGCTCCTACAATGAGCAGTTCTTC. The variable domain in full, with the rest retrieved from reference TRBV28 and TRBJ2-1, is DVKVTQSSRYLVKRTGEKVFLECVQDMDHENMFWYRQDPGLGLRLIYFSYDVKMKEKGDIPEGYSVSREKKERFSLILESASTNQTSMYLCASSLPASSYNEQFFGPGTRLTVL.

The chain joins TRBV6-5 to TRBJ1-2; D is unclear. Trimming shortened V by 5 bases and J by 5 bases, and 12 bases separated the two germline ends. Germline CDR1 MNHEY, CDR2 SVGAGI. CDR3 length: 13 amino acids. DNA of the CDR3: TGTGCCAGCAGTGTTCTCGACACGTATGGCTACACCTTC. This translates into CASSVLDTYGYTF.

This rearrangement joins TRBV7-8 to TRBJ2-3; TRBD2 aligns across 13 bases. Trimming removed 7 bases from V and 7 bases from J; junction bases left unmatched: 14. Germline lookup yields CDR1 SGHVS and CDR2 FQNEAQ. This CDR3 spans 17 amino acids. The CDR3 loop reads CASNPFPGLAGPNTQYF. The CDR3, as DNA: TGTGCCAGCAACCCCTTTCCGGGACTAGCGGGACCCAATACGCAGTATTTT.

The chain recombines TRBV13 with TRBJ1-5, with D hard to call. CDR3 size: 13 residues. Germline CDR1 is PRHDT and CDR2 is FYEKMQ (reference sequence). V was cut by 5 bases and J by 6 bases, with 11 bases left in between. CDR3 bases: TGTGCCAGCAGCCCTGGGCCCTCTCAGCCCCAGCATTTT. Residues: CASSPGPSQPQHF.

This chain uses TRBV7-6 with TRBJ2-7; tentative D call: TRBD2 (6 bases). This CDR3 comprises 14 residues. The ends were cut back, 1 base at V and 7 bases at J, with 14 bases in the middle. Germline loops: CDR1 SGHVS, CDR2 FNYEAQ. CDR3 amino acids: CASSLVQGGGEQYF. CDR3 nucleotide sequence: TGTGCCAGCAGCTTAGTGCAGGGAGGAGGGGAGCAGTACTTC.

This chain links TRBV13 with TRBJ2-7; D perhaps matches TRBD2 (7 bases). This CDR3 is 14 amino acids long. Germline lookup yields CDR1 PRHDT and CDR2 FYEKMQ (reference sequence). V was cut by 2 bases and J by 7 bases, with 15 bases left in between. The DNA of the CDR3 is TGTGCCAGCAGCTTATGGGCAGGGAGGGGGGAGCAGTACTTC. As protein: CASSLWAGRGEQYF.

This chain uses TRBV6-5 with TRBJ2-3; weak D call: TRBD2 (6 bases). Trimming cost V 2 bases and J 0 bases, with 9 bases left between them. The V gene's germline CDR1 is MNHEY and CDR2 SVGAGI. The CDR3 runs to 15 residues. In nucleotides, the CDR3 is TGTGCCAGCAGTTACATAGCGGCTAGCACAGATACGCAGTATTTT. It yields the protein CASSYIAASTDTQYF.

The chain employs TRBV5-1 and TRBJ2-3; D is undetermined. CDR1 and CDR2 from the germline V gene are SGHRS and YFSETQ. The CDR3 covers 15 residues. With 0 bases removed from V and 0 bases from J, the gap between germline ends came to 8 bases. In DNA form, the CDR3 reads TGCGCCAGCAGCTTGGGACTTACTAGCACAGATACGCAGTATTTT. Translation: CASSLGLTSTDTQYF.

DNA for the CDR3: TGTGCCAGCAGCTTGGGGTCTAGCGGGAGTGGGCAGTATTTT. Translating it yields CASSLGSSGSGQYF. This chain links TRBV13 with TRBJ2-3; TRBD2 matches at 10 bases. CDR3 length: 14 residues. V lost 3 bases and J lost 11; bases outside the gene matches: 8. Germline V gene sequence: CDR1 PRHDT, CDR2 FYEKMQ (reference sequence).

The chain is built from TRBV7-6 and TRBJ2-7; tentative D call: TRBD1 (7 bases). The CDR3 contains 15 residues. Looked up from germline, CDR1 is SGHVS and CDR2 is FNYEAQ. Deletions cut 3 bases from V and 4 bases from J, with 16 bases between. The CDR3 coding sequence is TGTGCCAGCAGCTTGTATGGAGGGGGCGCGTACGAGCAGTACTTC. Amino acids: CASSLYGGGAYEQYF.

The rearrangement uses TRBV5-1 and TRBJ2-6; D call uncertain. The CDR3 runs to 15 residues. Trimming left V 3 bases short and J 0 bases short, with 7 bases between. CDR1 SGHRS and CDR2 YFSETQ come from the germline V gene. The CDR3 region is CASSYDTSGANVLTF. In DNA, the CDR3 is TGCGCCAGCAGCTACGACACCTCTGGGGCCAACGTCCTGACTTTC.

The chain employs TRBV10-2 and TRBJ1-3, with D perhaps TRBD1 (6 bases). The CDR3 contains 15 residues. Germline CDR1 is WSHSY and CDR2 is SAAADI. Trimming took 4 bases from V and 0 from J, leaving 10 bases between them. Here the CDR3 reads CASSGTGSSGNTIYF. CDR3 nucleotides: TGCGCCAGCAGTGGAACAGGGAGCTCTGGAAACACCATATATTTT.

CDR3 sequence (DNA): TGCGCCAGCAGGCTAGCGGGATTTCATGAGCAGTTCTTC. Protein sequence: CASRLAGFHEQFF. The chain couples TRBV4-3 to TRBJ2-1; 9 bases fit TRBD2. Germline-derived CDR1 and CDR2 are LGHNA and YSLEER. The CDR3 contains 13 residues. Germline trimming cut 6 bases from V and 8 bases from J; bases unmatched to any gene: 5.

The chain uses TRBV19 and TRBJ2-2; no clear D. Germline values: CDR1 LNHDA, CDR2 SQIVND (reference sequence). The CDR3 contains 16 residues. The germline V and J ends were trimmed by 1 base and 10 bases, with 19 bases remaining between them. The CDR3 nucleotides read TGTGCCAGTAGTATAGTGGCGCTAAGAGGTTTCGAGGAGCTGTTTTTT. As protein: CASSIVALRGFEELFF. Full variable domain (remainder filled in from reference TRBV19 and TRBJ2-2): DGGITQSPKYLFRKEGQNVTLSCEQNLNHDAMYWYRQDPGQGLRLIYYSQIVNDFQKGDIAEGYSVSREKKESFPLTVTSAQKNPTAFYLCASSIVALRGFEELFFGEGSRLTVL.

This clone has only one observation. The chain uses TRBV27 and TRBJ1-1; 10 bases are a match to TRBD1. With 5 bases clipped from V and 2 bases from J, the junction kept 2 bases outside the gene matches. CDR1 MNHEY and CDR2 SMNVEV come from the germline V gene (reference sequence). The CDR3 contains 14 residues. The CDR3 loop is CASSRDRGNTEAFF. CDR3 coding DNA: TGTGCCAGCAGTAGGGACAGGGGAAACACTGAAGCTTTCTTT.

V gene TRBV5-6 combines with J gene TRBJ2-2; 7 bases map to TRBD1. From germline, CDR1 is SGHDT and CDR2 YYEEEE. This CDR3 has 13 residues. The V and J ends lost 6 bases and 7 bases, in that order; junction bases with no gene match: 6. Here the CDR3 DNA reads TGTGCCAGCACCCCAGGACAGGACGGGGAGCTGTTTTTT. This codes for CASTPGQDGELFF. Together with reference TRBV5-6 and TRBJ2-2, the CDR3 gives the full variable domain: DAGVTQSPTHLIKTRGQQVTLRCSPKSGHDTVSWYQQALGQGPQFIFQYYEEEERQRGNFPDRFSGHQFPNYSSELNVNALLLGDSALYLCASTPGQDGELFFGEGSRLTVL.

This clone has only a few counts. The chain combines TRBV19 with TRBJ2-7; 7 bases are a match to TRBD1. There are 15 residues in the CDR3. Losses at the gene ends were 5 bases for V and 5 bases for J; bases not matched to a gene: 12. Germline CDR1 and CDR2: LNHDA and SQIVND (reference sequence). CDR3 in DNA: TGTGCCAGTAGTCCTGGCGGACAGGCAAGCAACGAGCAGTACTTC. Amino acid sequence: CASSPGGQASNEQYF.